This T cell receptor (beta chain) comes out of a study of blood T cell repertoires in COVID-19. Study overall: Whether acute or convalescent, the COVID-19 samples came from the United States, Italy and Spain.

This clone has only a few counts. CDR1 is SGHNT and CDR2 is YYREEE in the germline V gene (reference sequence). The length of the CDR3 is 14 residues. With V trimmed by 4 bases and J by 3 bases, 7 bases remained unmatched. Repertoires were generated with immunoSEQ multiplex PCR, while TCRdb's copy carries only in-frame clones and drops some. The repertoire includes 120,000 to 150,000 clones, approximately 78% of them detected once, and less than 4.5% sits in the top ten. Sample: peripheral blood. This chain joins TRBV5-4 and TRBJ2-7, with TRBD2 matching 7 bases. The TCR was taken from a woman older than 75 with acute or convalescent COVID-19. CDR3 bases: TGTGCCAGCAGCCCAATGGGACTAATCTACGAGCAGTACTTC. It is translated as CASSPMGLIYEQYF.